The 21 T cell receptor beta chains given below trace back to one sample, sequenced in a study of OX40 agonist ivuxolimab in advanced cancers. Sequenced by immunoSEQ multiplex PCR; TCRdb stores in-frame clones only, minus some. The sample holds tens of thousands of clones, about 85% seen once. The source material was CD4+ or CD8+ T cells sorted from blood, sampled in a trial of the OX40 agonist ivuxolimab. Receptors originate from an adult with an advanced solid tumor such as melanoma, head and neck, liver or kidney cancer.

V usage is TRBV6-5 and J usage is TRBJ1-2; no clear D. V lost 5 bases to trimming and J lost 4 bases, with 11 bases between them. The CDR3 is 13 amino acids. Germline V gene data show CDR1 as MNHEY and CDR2 as SVGAGI. CDR3 in DNA: TGTGCCAGCAGTAAAAGGACTGCCTATGGCTACACCTTC. Translation gives CASSKRTAYGYTF.

This clone was seen once. The J gene is TRBJ2-2, the V gene TRBV28; the match to TRBD2 covers 7 bases. V gave up 5 bases and J gave up 5 bases; unmatched junction bases: 11. The CDR3 is made up of 16 amino acids. CDR1 MDHEN and CDR2 SYDVKM come from the germline V gene. CDR3 residues: CASSIRLAGRTGELFF. CDR3 coding DNA: TGTGCCAGCAGTATCAGACTAGCCGGAAGGACCGGGGAGCTGTTTTTT.

CDR3 protein: CASREGVVGKLFF. The CDR3 DNA reads TGTGCCAGCCGGGAGGGGGTTGTGGGGAAACTGTTTTTT. The chain combines TRBV28 with TRBJ1-4, with D possibly matching TRBD1 (6 bases). V gave up 8 bases and J gave up 11 bases, with 18 bases separating them. The germline gives CDR1 MDHEN, CDR2 SYDVKM. This CDR3 is 13 amino acids long.

The J gene is TRBJ2-1, the V gene TRBV6-6, with 11 bases identical to TRBD2. The germline CDR1 and CDR2 sequences are MNHNY and SVGAGI (reference sequence). V lost 6 bases to trimming and J lost 4 bases; unmatched junction nucleotides: 8. This CDR3 spans 16 amino acids. CDR3 sequence: CASRTSGTGGYNEQFF. CDR3 nucleotide sequence: TGTGCCAGCAGGACTAGCGGGACGGGGGGGTACAATGAGCAGTTCTTC.

This chain links TRBV18 with TRBJ1-5; no clear D gene. The CDR3 loop spans 12 amino acids. Per germline, CDR1 KGHSH and CDR2 LQKENI. Trimming cost V 8 bases and J 3 bases, with 8 bases left between them. The CDR3 loop is CASRASNQPQHF. CDR3 in DNA: TGTGCCAGCCGGGCTTCCAATCAGCCCCAGCATTTT.

V and J are TRBV5-4 and TRBJ2-3; a weak D match, TRBD2 (6 bases). From germline, CDR1 is SGHNT and CDR2 YYREEE (reference sequence). The CDR3 contains 16 residues. The V and J ends lost 2 bases and 2 bases respectively, with 15 bases between them. DNA for the CDR3: TGTGCCAGCAGCTTACTGACCGGGAGAACCACAGATACGCAGTATTTT. Translated: CASSLLTGRTTDTQYF. Looking up the rest from reference TRBV5-4 and TRBJ2-3 gives the full variable domain: ETGVTQSPTHLIKTRGQQVTLRCSSQSGHNTVSWYQQALGQGPQFIFQYYREEENGRGNFPPRFSGLQFPNYSSELNVNALELDDSALYLCASSLLTGRTTDTQYFGPGTRLTVL.

There are a few counts of this clone. In DNA form, the CDR3 reads TGTGCCAGCTCAGGGACCGGGACAGGGACCTACAATGAGCAGTTCTTC. It yields the protein CASSGTGTGTYNEQFF. V gene TRBV18 combines with J gene TRBJ2-1; 9 positions match TRBD1. The CDR3 covers 16 residues. Germline V lookup: CDR1 KGHSH, CDR2 LQKENI. With 5 bases clipped from V and 2 bases from J, the junction kept 7 bases outside the gene matches. Full variable domain (rest looked up from reference TRBV18 and TRBJ2-1): NAGVMQNPRHLVRRRGQEARLRCSPMKGHSHVYWYRQLPEEGLKFMVYLQKENIIDESGMPKERFSAEFPKEGPSILRIQQVVRGDSAAYFCASSGTGTGTYNEQFFGPGTRLTVL.

The chain uses TRBV5-6 and TRBJ2-7; 9 bases match TRBD2. The germline CDR1 and CDR2 sequences are SGHDT and YYEEEE. V trimming: 4 bases; J trimming: 2 bases; junction bases outside the gene matches: 4. CDR3 size: 14 residues. The CDR3 nucleotides are TGTGCCAGCAGCGGCGGGAGGGGGACCTACGAGCAGTACTTC. Translating it yields CASSGGRGTYEQYF. Complete variable domain (other parts from reference TRBV5-6 and TRBJ2-7): DAGVTQSPTHLIKTRGQQVTLRCSPKSGHDTVSWYQQALGQGPQFIFQYYEEEERQRGNFPDRFSGHQFPNYSSELNVNALLLGDSALYLCASSGGRGTYEQYFGPGTRLTVT.

V and J are TRBV18 and TRBJ2-1, with 8 bases identical to TRBD2. Trimming removed 3 bases from V and 5 bases from J; junction bases left unmatched: 3. CDR3 length: 14 amino acids. Germline lookup yields CDR1 KGHSH and CDR2 LQKENI. The CDR3 sequence: CASSPGLGDNEQFF. The CDR3 DNA sequence: TGTGCCAGCTCACCGGGACTAGGGGACAATGAGCAGTTCTTC.

This chain connects TRBV2 to TRBJ2-1; 14 nucleotides match TRBD2. CDR1 and CDR2 from the germline V gene are SNHLY and FYNNEI. The length of the CDR3 is 20 residues. Trimming took 6 bases from V and 0 from J; bases not matched to a gene: 13. For the CDR3, the DNA is TGTGCCAGCAGCACTCCGGGACTAGCGGGAGACCTGAGCTCCTACAATGAGCAGTTCTTC. Encoded protein: CASSTPGLAGDLSSYNEQFF.

V is TRBV5-8 and J is TRBJ1-1; 7 positions match TRBD1. The junction had 6 bases not matched to a gene; V was cut back by 0 bases and J by 4 bases. CDR3 length: 15 amino acids. CDR1 SGHTS and CDR2 YDEGEE come from the germline V gene. The CDR3 region is CASSLDRGYITEAFF. CDR3 coding DNA: TGTGCCAGCAGCTTGGACAGGGGATATATCACTGAAGCTTTCTTT.

The rearrangement joins TRBV4-1 to TRBJ2-1; D not resolved. The V end was cut by 1 base, the J end by 0 bases, with 10 bases between. CDR1 is MGHRA and CDR2 is YSYEKL in the germline V gene. The CDR3 length is 16 residues. The CDR3 DNA follows: TGCGCCAGCAGCCAAGGTCGCTTCGGCTCCTACAATGAGCAGTTCTTC. It yields the protein CASSQGRFGSYNEQFF.

The rearrangement uses TRBV9 and TRBJ2-1; no clear D gene. Per germline, CDR1 SGDLS and CDR2 YYNGEE. This CDR3 is built from 15 residues. Trimming removed 3 bases at V and 4 bases at J, with 14 bases between. DNA for the CDR3: TGTGCCAGCAGCGAGGATGTTCGCCGATACAATGAGCAGTTCTTC. This gives the protein CASSEDVRRYNEQFF. Complete variable domain (other parts from reference TRBV9 and TRBJ2-1): DSGVTQTPKHLITATGQRVTLRCSPRSGDLSVYWYQQSLDQGLQFLIQYYNGEERAKGNILERFSAQQFPDLHSELNLSSLELGDSALYFCASSEDVRRYNEQFFGPGTRLTVL.

The chain is built from TRBV21-1 and TRBJ1-1; the table's D call, TRBD1, was not checked against the DNA. TRBV21-1 is listed as a pseudogene. This CDR3 has 18 amino acids. CDR3 in DNA: TGTGCCAGCAGCAATGCCTGGGCCCCGGTAGTGATGAACACTGAAGCTTTCTTT. Its protein product is CASSNAWAPVVMNTEAFF.

The rearrangement uses TRBV18 and TRBJ2-1, with D perhaps matching TRBD1 (6 bases). Trimming shortened V by 5 bases and J by 3 bases, and 8 bases separated the two germline ends. In germline, CDR1 is KGHSH, CDR2 LQKENI. CDR3 length equals 13 residues. The CDR3 region is CASSKDSYNEQFF. The CDR3 nucleotides read TGTGCCAGCTCAAAGGACAGCTACAATGAGCAGTTCTTC.

V usage is TRBV5-1 and J usage is TRBJ2-1; 9 bases agree with TRBD1. Losses at the gene ends were 2 bases for V and 8 bases for J; bases not matched to a gene: 8. This CDR3 contains 15 residues. In germline, CDR1 is SGHRS, CDR2 YFSETQ. The CDR3 protein is CASSLQGADFYEQFF. The CDR3 DNA sequence: TGCGCCAGCAGCTTACAGGGGGCGGATTTCTATGAGCAGTTCTTC.

This clone was detected ten times or more. The rearrangement uses TRBV10-3 and TRBJ2-7; D might be TRBD1 (6 bases). The CDR3 spans 15 residues. Looked up from germline, CDR1 is ENHRY and CDR2 is SYGVKD. V lost 3 bases and J lost 4, with 16 bases in between. This chain's CDR3 is CAISDPPTGHYEQYF. CDR3 in DNA: TGTGCCATCAGTGACCCCCCGACAGGCCATTACGAGCAGTACTTC.

The V and J genes are TRBV28 and TRBJ2-5; unclear D gene. Per germline, CDR1 MDHEN and CDR2 SYDVKM. This CDR3 region has 12 residues. With 10 bases removed from V and 5 bases from J, the gap between germline ends came to 14 bases. The CDR3 bases are TGTGCCACCCGGTTCTTTGGGGAGACCCAGTACTTC. As protein: CATRFFGETQYF. The full variable domain, with the rest looked up from reference TRBV28 and TRBJ2-5, is DVKVTQSSRYLVKRTGEKVFLECVQDMDHENMFWYRQDPGLGLRLIYFSYDVKMKEKGDIPEGYSVSREKKERFSLILESASTNQTSMYLCATRFFGETQYFGPGTRLLVL.

This clone occurred once. This rearrangement joins TRBV28 to TRBJ2-1, with TRBD2 matching over 11 bases. V trimming: 2 bases; J trimming: 4 bases; junction bases outside the gene matches: 1. Germline V gene data show CDR1 as MDHEN and CDR2 as SYDVKM. The CDR3 is 15 residues long. The CDR3 here is CASSLIAGGYNEQFF. The CDR3 DNA reads TGTGCCAGCAGTTTAATAGCGGGAGGGTACAATGAGCAGTTCTTC.

V usage is TRBV5-6 and J usage is TRBJ1-2; D not resolved. Germline CDR1 is SGHDT and CDR2 is YYEEEE. V lost 0 bases and J lost 4, with 7 bases in between. CDR3 length: 13 residues. CDR3 bases: TGTGCCAGCAGCTTGGAGGCACCCTATGGCTACACCTTC. The encoded protein is CASSLEAPYGYTF.

The V and J genes are TRBV25-1 and TRBJ2-5, with a tentative D call TRBD2 (6 bases). V dropped 1 base and J dropped 4 bases, with 16 bases sitting between them. CDR1 MGHDK and CDR2 SYGVNS come from the germline V gene. The CDR3 loop spans 16 amino acids. The DNA of the CDR3 is TGTGCCAGCAGTGAATTTGCGGGATCGGTCGGAGAGACCCAGTACTTC. The encoded protein is CASSEFAGSVGETQYF.